The rows below give T cell receptor beta chains drawn from one sample of a study of blood T cell repertoires in COVID-19. Generated by immunoSEQ multiplex PCR, the TCRdb table keeps only in-frame clones and is missing some. This repertoire shows 250,000 to 300,000 clones, approximately 84% found once; its top ten account for 15% to 18%. Sequencing was performed on PBMCs or T cells enriched from blood (not recorded which). Receptors originate from a man aged 18-30 years who had recovered from COVID-19. Each CDR3 is given with its conserved first and last residue. The D gene is left open where the match is weak. Expanded clones are given a class, and other clones once, few, many or no size at all.

clone size	J gene	D gene	V gene	CDR3 protein	CDR3 DNA
NA	TRBJ2-5	TRBD2	TRBV4-1	CASSQEIAGATQETQYF	TGCGCCAGCAGCCAAGAGATAGCGGGAGCAACCCAAGAGACCCAGTACTTC
once	TRBJ2-3	NA	TRBV4-2	CASSQEAGYLGTDTQYF	TGTGCCAGCAGCCAAGAAGCAGGGTATCTCGGCACAGATACGCAGTATTTT
few	TRBJ2-2	NA	TRBV3-1/TRBV3-2	CASSAGQSNTGELFF	TGTGCCAGCAGCGCGGGACAGTCGAACACCGGGGAGCTGTTTTTT
NA	TRBJ2-3	NA	TRBV24-1	CATSDRYSTDTQYF	TGTGCCACCAGTGATCGGTATAGCACAGATACGCAGTATTTT
NA	TRBJ2-5	TRBD2	TRBV11-2	CASSLDRLAASETQYF	TGTGCCAGCAGCTTAGATAGGCTAGCGGCTTCGGAGACCCAGTACTTC
NA	TRBJ2-1	TRBD1	TRBV30	CAWSAGQGMANEQFF	TGTGCCTGGAGTGCTGGACAGGGGATGGCCAATGAGCAGTTCTTC
NA	TRBJ2-7	NA	TRBV6-5	CASSYSMTDHSYEQYF	TGTGCCAGCAGTTACTCGATGACAGACCACTCCTACGAGCAGTACTTC
once	TRBJ2-6	NA	TRBV13	CASSFRSSGANVLTF	TGTGCCAGCAGCTTTAGAAGCTCTGGGGCCAACGTCCTGACTTTC
NA	TRBJ1-5	NA	TRBV10-3	CAISDGQHNQPQHF	TGTGCCATCAGTGACGGACAGCACAATCAGCCCCAGCATTTT
few	TRBJ1-2	NA	TRBV12-5	CASGTLSTDARFGYTF	TGTGCTAGTGGTACACTGTCGACAGACGCCAGGTTCGGCTACACCTTC
once	TRBJ2-1	TRBD2	TRBV7-2	CASSFSGFYNEQFF	TGTGCCAGCAGCTTTAGCGGGTTTTACAATGAGCAGTTCTTC
NA	TRBJ1-5	NA	TRBV5-8	CASSLQGSSFGNQPQHF	TGTGCCAGCAGCTTACAGGGTAGTAGTTTTGGCAATCAGCCCCAGCATTTT
NA	TRBJ2-3	NA	TRBV7-2	CASSLRLRENF	TGTGCCAGCAGCTTACGGTTAAGGGAGAATTTT
NA	TRBJ2-3	TRBD2	TRBV5-1	CASSFRLAGGTDTQYF	TGCGCCAGCAGCTTTAGACTAGCGGGGGGCACAGATACGCAGTATTTT
once	TRBJ1-1	NA	TRBV27	CASTQGTEAFF	TGTGCCAGCACCCAGGGCACTGAAGCTTTCTTT
NA	TRBJ2-7	NA	TRBV6-5	CASSYTSSYEQYF	TGTGCCAGCAGTTATACTAGCAGCTACGAGCAGTACTTC
once	TRBJ1-1	NA	TRBV27	CASSPQREGNTEAFF	TGTGCCAGCAGCCCCCAACGGGAGGGGAACACTGAAGCTTTCTTT
NA	TRBJ2-5	NA	TRBV5-6	CASSLYETQYF	TGTGCCAGCAGCTTATATGAGACCCAGTACTTC
NA	TRBJ2-1	TRBD1	TRBV2	CASRTRQGLYNEQFF	TGTGCCAGCAGGACGCGACAGGGGCTCTACAATGAGCAGTTCTTC
NA	TRBJ1-1	NA	TRBV11-3	CASSLGPPDTEAFF	TGTGCCAGCAGCTTGGGCCCGCCGGACACTGAAGCTTTCTTT
NA	TRBJ1-1	NA	TRBV7-9	CASSFSPNTEAFF	TGTGCCAGCAGCTTCTCCCCGAACACTGAAGCTTTCTTT
NA	TRBJ1-5	TRBD1	TRBV24-1	CAVGQGENQPQHF	TGTGCCGTGGGACAGGGAGAAAATCAGCCCCAGCATTTT
NA	TRBJ2-7	NA	TRBV9	CASSVVSGFYEQYF	TGTGCCAGCAGCGTAGTGAGCGGATTCTACGAGCAGTACTTC
NA	TRBJ2-7	TRBD2	TRBV5-4	CASSLGGGRSYEQYF	TGTGCCAGCAGCTTGGGGGGCGGGAGGTCCTACGAGCAGTACTTC
NA	TRBJ2-1	TRBD1	TRBV19	CASSRTGANNEQFF	TGTGCCAGTAGTAGAACAGGGGCGAACAATGAGCAGTTCTTC
NA	TRBJ2-2	TRBD1	TRBV30	CAWSVTQGTGELFF	TGTGCCTGGAGTGTCACACAGGGGACCGGGGAGCTGTTTTTT
NA	TRBJ2-1	TRBD1	TRBV11-1	CASSPRQGNEQFF	TGTGCCAGCAGCCCGCGACAGGGCAATGAGCAGTTCTTC
NA	TRBJ2-1	TRBD2	TRBV7-6	CASSLETSVHEQFF	TGTGCCAGCAGCTTAGAGACTAGCGTCCATGAGCAGTTCTTC
NA	TRBJ2-7	NA	TRBV5-5	CASSLDGTSSYEQYF	TGTGCCAGCAGCTTGGACGGGACAAGCTCCTACGAGCAGTACTTC
once	TRBJ2-7	TRBD1	TRBV5-1	CASSMGVDRVSSYEQYF	TGCGCCAGCAGCATGGGGGTGGACAGGGTGAGCTCCTACGAGCAGTACTTC
NA	TRBJ1-4	NA	TRBV27	CASSLSIATNEKLFF	TGTGCCAGCAGTTTATCTATAGCAACTAATGAAAAACTGTTTTTT
NA	TRBJ2-1	TRBD2	TRBV9	CASSVGGGNNEQFF	TGTGCCAGCAGCGTAGGCGGGGGGAACAATGAGCAGTTCTTC
NA	TRBJ1-1	TRBD1	TRBV28	CASSTRDRGRTEAFF	TGTGCCAGCAGCACCCGGGACAGGGGTAGGACTGAAGCTTTCTTT
few	TRBJ1-1	TRBD1	TRBV7-8	CASSPSGGAETEAFF	TGTGCCAGCAGCCCCTCAGGGGGCGCGGAGACTGAAGCTTTCTTT
NA	TRBJ2-1	TRBD2	TRBV3-1/TRBV3-2	CASSQDMTSGGYNEQFF	TGTGCCAGCAGCCAAGATATGACTAGCGGGGGCTACAATGAGCAGTTCTTC
few	TRBJ1-1	TRBD1	TRBV19	CASSSWTGNTEAFF	TGTGCCAGTAGTTCCTGGACAGGGAACACTGAAGCTTTCTTT
NA	TRBJ1-3	NA	TRBV7-9	CASSFGPRENTIYF	TGTGCCAGCAGCTTCGGTCCGCGCGAAAACACCATATATTTT
NA	TRBJ1-2	TRBD1	TRBV10-2	CASRETGGYGYTF	TGCGCCAGCAGAGAGACAGGGGGCTATGGCTACACCTTC
NA	TRBJ1-5	TRBD1	TRBV4-1	CASSPGQGYQPQHF	TGCGCCAGCAGCCCCGGACAGGGGTATCAGCCCCAGCATTTT
NA	TRBJ2-3	TRBD2	TRBV25-1	CASSGTSGSPRTDTQYF	TGTGCCAGCAGCGGGACTAGCGGGTCTCCCCGCACAGATACGCAGTATTTT
NA	TRBJ2-5	TRBD1	TRBV11-3	CASSLVQGQETQYF	TGTGCCAGCAGCTTAGTACAGGGACAGGAGACCCAGTACTTC
NA	TRBJ2-2	NA	TRBV4-1	CASSGGTARTTGELFF	TGCGCCAGCAGCGGGGGGACAGCCCGAACCACCGGGGAGCTGTTTTTT
NA	TRBJ2-3	TRBD1	TRBV6-5	CASSRTGQGTDTQYF	TGTGCCAGCAGCCGAACAGGACAGGGGACAGATACGCAGTATTTT
NA	TRBJ2-4	NA	TRBV7-9	CASSLGVGDRAKNIQYF	TGTGCCAGCAGCTTAGGTGTGGGCGACAGAGCCAAAAACATTCAGTACTTC
NA	TRBJ1-5	NA	TRBV2	CATRGISNQPQHF	TGTGCCACCCGGGGGATTAGCAATCAGCCCCAGCATTTT
NA	TRBJ1-5	NA	TRBV19	CASSTNRVGNQPQHF	TGTGCCAGTAGTACCAACAGGGTTGGCAATCAGCCCCAGCATTTT
NA	TRBJ2-5	NA	TRBV21-1	CASRERGSGRKTQYF	TGTGCCAGCAGGGAGCGGGGTAGCGGGAGAAAGACCCAGTACTTC
NA	TRBJ2-2	TRBD2	TRBV7-2	CASSLSGGAPGELFF	TGTGCCAGCAGCCTAAGCGGGGGGGCCCCCGGGGAGCTGTTTTTT
NA	TRBJ2-7	NA	TRBV5-4	CASSVLQGSPYEQYF	TGTGCCAGCAGCGTCCTACAGGGATCCCCCTACGAGCAGTACTTC
NA	TRBJ1-2	TRBD1	TRBV5-4	CASSFSDRAGYGYTF	TGTGCCAGCAGCTTCTCGGACAGGGCTGGTTATGGCTACACCTTC